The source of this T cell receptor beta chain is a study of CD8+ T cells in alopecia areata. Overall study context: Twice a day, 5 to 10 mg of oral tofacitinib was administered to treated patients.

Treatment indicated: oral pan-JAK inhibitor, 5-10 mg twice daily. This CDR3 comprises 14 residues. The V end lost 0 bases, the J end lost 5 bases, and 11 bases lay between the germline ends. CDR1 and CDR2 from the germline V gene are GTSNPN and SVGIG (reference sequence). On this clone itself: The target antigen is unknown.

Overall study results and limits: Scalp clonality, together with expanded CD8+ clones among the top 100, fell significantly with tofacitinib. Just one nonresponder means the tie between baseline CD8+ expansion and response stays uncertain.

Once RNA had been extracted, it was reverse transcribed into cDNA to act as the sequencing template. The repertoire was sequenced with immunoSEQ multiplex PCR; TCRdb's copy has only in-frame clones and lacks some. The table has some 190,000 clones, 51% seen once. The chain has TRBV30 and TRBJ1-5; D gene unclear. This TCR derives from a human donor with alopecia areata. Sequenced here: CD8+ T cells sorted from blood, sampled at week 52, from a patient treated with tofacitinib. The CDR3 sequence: CAWSVPGSYQPQHF. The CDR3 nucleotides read TGTGCCTGGAGTGTACCGGGCAGTTATCAGCCCCAGCATTTT.